This T cell receptor beta chain came from a study of blood T cell repertoires in COVID-19. Turning to the study itself: Acute and convalescent COVID-19 samples came from the United States, Italy and Spain.

In the authors' workflow: The authors estimated nucleated cell counts from reference gene primer amplification. The protocol was immunoSEQ multiplex PCR, while the TCRdb copy is restricted to in-frame clones and leaves out a portion. The V and J calls and clone size are taken from that table; D and trimming were inferred from the DNA. In the table there are over 150,000 clones, more than 80% of which are singletons. V dropped 6 bases and J dropped 1; count of bases not matched to a gene: 4. This CDR3 contains 16 residues. Germline lookup yields CDR1 SGHRS and CDR2 YFSETQ. This clone was seen only once.

Sequencing used PBMCs or T cells enriched from blood (not recorded which). This sequence originates from a man in his forties who had recovered from COVID-19. The chain has TRBV5-1 and TRBJ2-6, with TRBD1 identical over 10 bases. DNA of the CDR3: TGCGCCAGCACCGGGACAGGGGTGTCTGGGGCCAACGTCCTGACTTTC. Amino acids: CASTGTGVSGANVLTF.